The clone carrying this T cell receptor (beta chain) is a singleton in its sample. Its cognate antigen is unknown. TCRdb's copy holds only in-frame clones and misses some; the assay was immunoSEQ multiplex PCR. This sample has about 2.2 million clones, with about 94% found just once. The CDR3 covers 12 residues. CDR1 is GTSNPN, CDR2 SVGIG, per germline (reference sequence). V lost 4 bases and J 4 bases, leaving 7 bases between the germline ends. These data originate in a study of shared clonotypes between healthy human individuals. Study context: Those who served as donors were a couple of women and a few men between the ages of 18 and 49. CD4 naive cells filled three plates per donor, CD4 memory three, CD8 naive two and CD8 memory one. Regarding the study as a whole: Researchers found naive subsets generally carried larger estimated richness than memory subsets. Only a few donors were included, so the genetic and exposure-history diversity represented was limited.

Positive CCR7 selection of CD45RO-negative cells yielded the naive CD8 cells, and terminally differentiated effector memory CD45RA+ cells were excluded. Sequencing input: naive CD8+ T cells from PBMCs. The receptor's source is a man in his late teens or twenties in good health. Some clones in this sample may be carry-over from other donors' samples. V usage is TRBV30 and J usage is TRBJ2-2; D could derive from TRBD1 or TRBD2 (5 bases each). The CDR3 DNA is TGTGCCTGGATTGGGACCACCGGGGAGCTGTTTTTT. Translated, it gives CAWIGTTGELFF.